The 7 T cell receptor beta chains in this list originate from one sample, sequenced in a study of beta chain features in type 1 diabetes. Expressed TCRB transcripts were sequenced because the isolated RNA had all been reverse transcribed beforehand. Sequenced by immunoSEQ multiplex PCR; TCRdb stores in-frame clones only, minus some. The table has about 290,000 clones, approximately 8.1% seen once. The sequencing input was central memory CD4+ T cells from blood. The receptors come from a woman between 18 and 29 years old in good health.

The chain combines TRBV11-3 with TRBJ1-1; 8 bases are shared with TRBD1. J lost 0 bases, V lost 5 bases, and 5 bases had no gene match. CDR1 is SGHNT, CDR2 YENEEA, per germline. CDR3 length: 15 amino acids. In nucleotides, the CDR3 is TGTGCCAGCAGCATTGGACAGGGAATGAACACTGAAGCTTTCTTT. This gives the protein CASSIGQGMNTEAFF.

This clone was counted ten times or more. As DNA, the CDR3 is TGTGCTAGTGGTTTGGTGAGCGGGAGAGGCTACAATGAGCAGTTCTTC. It is translated as CASGLVSGRGYNEQFF. V usage is TRBV12-5 and J usage is TRBJ2-1; 8 bases are shared with TRBD2. Germline CDR1 reads LGHNT; CDR2 reads FRNRAP. The V and J ends lost 0 bases and 3 bases, in that order; junction bases with no gene match: 4. This CDR3 comprises 16 residues.

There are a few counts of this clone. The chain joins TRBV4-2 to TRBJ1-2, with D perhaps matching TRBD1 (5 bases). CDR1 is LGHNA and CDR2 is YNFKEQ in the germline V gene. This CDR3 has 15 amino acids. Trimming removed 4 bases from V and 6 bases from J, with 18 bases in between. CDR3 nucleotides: TGTGCCAGCAGCCCCGAGCGTAGGGGAGGACATGGCTACACCTTC. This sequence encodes CASSPERRGGHGYTF.

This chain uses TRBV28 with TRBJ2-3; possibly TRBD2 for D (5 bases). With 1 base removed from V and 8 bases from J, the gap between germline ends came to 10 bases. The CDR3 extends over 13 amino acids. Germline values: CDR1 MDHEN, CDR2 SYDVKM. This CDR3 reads CASSLSTSGTQYF. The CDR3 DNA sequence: TGTGCCAGCAGTTTATCGACCAGCGGTACGCAGTATTTT.

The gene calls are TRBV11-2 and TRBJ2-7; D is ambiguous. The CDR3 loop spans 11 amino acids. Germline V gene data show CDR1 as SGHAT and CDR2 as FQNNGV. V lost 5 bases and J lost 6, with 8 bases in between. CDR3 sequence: CASSQDFEQYF. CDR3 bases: TGTGCCAGCAGCCAAGATTTCGAGCAGTACTTC.

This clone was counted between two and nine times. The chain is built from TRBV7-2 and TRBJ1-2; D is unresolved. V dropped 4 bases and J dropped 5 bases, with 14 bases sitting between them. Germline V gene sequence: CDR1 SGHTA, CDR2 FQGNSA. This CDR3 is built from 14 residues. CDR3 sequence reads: CASSSGTALYGYTF. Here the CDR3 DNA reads TGTGCCAGCAGCTCCGGTACAGCCCTGTATGGCTACACCTTC.

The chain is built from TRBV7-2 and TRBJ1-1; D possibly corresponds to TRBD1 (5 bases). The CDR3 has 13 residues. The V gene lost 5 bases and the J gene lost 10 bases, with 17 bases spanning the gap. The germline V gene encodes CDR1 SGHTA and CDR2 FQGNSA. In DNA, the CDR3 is TGTGCCAGCAGCCAAGGGGCACTCCGGGGAGCTTTCTTT. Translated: CASSQGALRGAFF.